This T cell receptor beta chain derives from a study of cytomegalovirus exposure and HLA in healthy donors. The PCR made use of 60 Vbeta and 13 Jbeta primers. TCRdb's table, derived via immunoSEQ multiplex PCR, lists solely in-frame clones and lacks some. The repertoire holds a few hundred thousand clones, with roughly 70% as singletons. Overall study results and limits: An analysis that was carried out later associated approximately 15,000 TCR beta sequences with HLA alleles at 0.05 false discovery rate. Researchers reported that a few CMV-associated chains were confirmed in vitro as CMV antigen-specific. In a later analysis, several top co-occurrence clusters appeared linked to parvovirus B19, influenza, CMV and Epstein-Barr virus.

The germline V gene encodes CDR1 SGHRS and CDR2 YFSETQ. This CDR3 has 13 residues. V dropped 4 bases and J dropped 9; count of bases not matched to a gene: 2. Concerning this clone: Antigen specificity is unknown.

The sequenced sample consisted of PBMCs. This TCR was recovered from a woman aged 25-40 years in good health and CMV-seronegative. The V and J genes are TRBV5-1 and TRBJ2-1; 12 bases map to TRBD2. The CDR3, as DNA: TGCGCCAGCAGCACGGGACTAGCGGGTGAGCAGTTCTTC. Protein: CASSTGLAGEQFF.